This T cell receptor beta chain derives from a study of CD8 T cells in ankylosing spondylitis. Whole-study findings and limits: Certain motif variants had earlier been reported in reactive arthritis synovial fluid and blood.

Germline V lookup: CDR1 SGDLS, CDR2 YYNGEE. The CDR3 runs 13 residues. Trimming took off 2 bases at V and 10 bases at J, with 14 bases between the two ends. With regard to this clonotype: Its matching antigen is unknown.

Quantitative 5'-RACE with molecular barcodes produced the TCR beta libraries. In TCRdb, the 5' RACE reads were re-called with MiXCR into one record per CDR3 protein. Of around 230,000 distinct CDR3 sequences listed, roughly 8.2% were seen once; the top ten hold approximately 5%. This TCR was recovered from a female donor with ankylosing spondylitis or in good health (not recorded which). Specimen: blood, either unsorted or a sorted T cell fraction (not recorded which). The rearrangement uses TRBV9 and TRBJ2-3; D unclear. The CDR3: CASSVPQGDAQYF. The CDR3 DNA is TGTGCCAGCAGCGTTCCCCAAGGCGACGCGCAGTATTTT. The full variable domain, rest sourced from reference TRBV9 and TRBJ2-3, is DSGVTQTPKHLITATGQRVTLRCSPRSGDLSVYWYQQSLDQGLQFLIQYYNGEERAKGNILERFSAQQFPDLHSELNLSSLELGDSALYFCASSVPQGDAQYFGPGTRLTVL.